This TCR beta chain is drawn from a study of technical replicates of blood from several donors. V lost 3 bases to trimming and J lost 5 bases, with 8 bases between them. Germline-derived CDR1 and CDR2 are SNHLY and FYNNEI. The CDR3 runs to 14 residues. The method was immunoSEQ multiplex PCR; TCRdb's version includes in-frame clones alone and lacks a portion of them. The sample contains about 83,000 clones, roughly 94% of which appear only once. This clone appeared a single time. This rearrangement joins TRBV2 to TRBJ1-6; no definite D call. The receptor's source is a human donor in good health. Source material: T cells isolated from PBMCs. In DNA, the CDR3 is TGTGCCAGCAGTGACAGGAGGAATAATTCACCCCTCCACTTT. It codes for CASSDRRNNSPLHF.